This T cell receptor beta chain was obtained from a study of cytomegalovirus exposure and HLA in healthy donors. PCR amplification relied on 60 Vbeta primers (plus 13 Jbeta primers). The method was immunoSEQ multiplex PCR; TCRdb's version includes in-frame clones alone and lacks a portion of them. The data show 200,000 to 250,000 clones, about 83% seen once. V was clipped by 6 bases and J by 7 bases; unmatched bases: 23. There are 18 residues in the CDR3. Per the germline V gene, CDR1 is MRHNA and CDR2 is SNTAGT. The TCR originated in a human donor in good health. Sequenced input: PBMCs. The J gene is TRBJ2-5, the V gene TRBV6-4; 7 positions agree with TRBD1. CDR3 DNA: TGTGCCAGCAGCCAACCATGGTCAATTCACAGGGGCTGGGCGACCCAGTACTTC. Translated: CASSQPWSIHRGWATQYF.